The 22 T cell receptor beta chains given below trace back to one sample, sequenced in a study of identical twins. MiXCR, run by TCRdb on the 5' RACE reads, gives a single entry per CDR3 protein. The sample lists roughly 720,000 distinct CDR3 sequences; 18% were seen once. Another study also made use of these data, one on T cells expressing NK-cell markers.

The material sequenced was PBMCs. The receptors here all came from a woman between 18 and 29 years old in good health.

The chain carries TRBV7-8 and TRBJ2-5; D is ambiguous. The V gene's germline CDR1 is SGHVS and CDR2 FQNEAQ. V was pared by 0 bases and J by 8 bases, with 25 bases between. The CDR3 has 18 residues. The DNA for the CDR3 is TGTGCCAGCAGCTTAGCTCGGAGCCGACTTTTGGGTTTGTCAACCCAGTACTTC. Encoded protein: CASSLARSRLLGLSTQYF.

This clonotype appeared a few times. The chain links TRBV20-1 to TRBJ1-1; D gene ambiguous. The CDR3 sequence is 13 residues long. V dropped 0 bases and J dropped 5 bases, with 10 bases sitting between them. Per the germline V gene, CDR1 is DFQATT and CDR2 is SNEGSKA (reference sequence). The CDR3 coding sequence is TGCAGTGCTAGAGACAGGATTACGACTGAAGCTTTCTTT. This translates into CSARDRITTEAFF.

The V gene is TRBV27, the J gene TRBJ2-3; D uncertain. Germline CDR1 is MNHEY and CDR2 is SMNVEV (reference sequence). The CDR3 length is 13 residues. The V end lost 0 bases, the J end lost 5 bases, and 6 bases lay between the germline ends. CDR3 in amino acids: CASSLSRLDTQYF. DNA for the CDR3: TGTGCCAGCAGTTTATCGAGGCTAGATACGCAGTATTTT.

This clonotype was seen only a few times. The V call is TRBV9, the J call TRBJ2-7; 10 nucleotides match TRBD2. With 4 bases clipped from V and 1 base from J, the junction kept 8 bases outside the gene matches. This CDR3 is built from 16 residues. The germline CDR1 and CDR2 sequences are SGDLS and YYNGEE. The CDR3 sequence: CASSLEETSGSYEQYF. The CDR3 DNA follows: TGTGCCAGCAGCCTAGAGGAGACTAGCGGGTCCTACGAGCAGTACTTC.

This clonotype has a handful of counts. J is TRBJ2-7 and V is TRBV25-1; D gene uncertain. Trimming left V 0 bases short and J 3 bases short, with 6 bases between. Looked up from germline, CDR1 is MGHDK and CDR2 is SYGVNS. The CDR3 is 13 amino acids. CDR3: CASSEYSRYEQYF. CDR3 nucleotide sequence: TGTGCCAGCAGTGAATATTCCCGCTACGAGCAGTACTTC.

This chain connects TRBV5-5 to TRBJ1-2; 7 bases are a match to TRBD1. Germline V lookup: CDR1 SGHKS, CDR2 YYEKEE (reference sequence). The CDR3 is 15 residues long. Trimming at V came to 4 bases and at J to 4 bases, leaving 10 bases not matched to a gene. The CDR3 DNA follows: TGTGCCAGCAGCCCAGGGGACAGAGATTCCTATGGCTACACCTTC. The encoded protein is CASSPGDRDSYGYTF. Full variable domain (missing parts from reference TRBV5-5 and TRBJ1-2): DAGVTQSPTHLIKTRGQQVTLRCSPISGHKSVSWYQQVLGQGPQFIFQYYEKEERGRGNFPDRFSARQFPNYSSELNVNALLLGDSALYLCASSPGDRDSYGYTFGSGTRLTVV.

The chain uses TRBV12-5 and TRBJ2-6; 10 bases are shared with TRBD1. This CDR3 region has 17 residues. Trimming cost V 5 bases and J 0 bases; bases outside gene matches: 4. Germline values: CDR1 LGHNT, CDR2 FRNRAP. This chain's CDR3 is CASGTGQGDSGANVLTF. The CDR3 DNA follows: TGTGCTAGTGGTACTGGACAGGGGGACTCTGGGGCCAACGTCCTGACTTTC. The full variable domain, rest sourced from reference TRBV12-5 and TRBJ2-6, is DARVTQTPRHKVTEMGQEVTMRCQPILGHNTVFWYRQTMMQGLELLAYFRNRAPLDDSGMPKDRFSAEMPDATLATLKIQPSEPRDSAVYFCASGTGQGDSGANVLTFGAGSRLTVL.

Only a few counts were recorded for this clonotype. The chain employs TRBV9 and TRBJ1-3; unclear D gene. V lost 0 bases and J lost 0, with 10 bases in between. The CDR3 contains 16 residues. Germline assignment: CDR1 SGDLS and CDR2 YYNGEE. CDR3 amino acids: CASSVAQRPSGNTIYF. The CDR3 DNA reads TGTGCCAGCAGCGTAGCTCAGCGACCCTCTGGAAACACCATATATTTT.

This clonotype was counted a few times. The chain links TRBV7-9 to TRBJ2-2; 10 bases are a match to TRBD1. Per the germline V gene, CDR1 is SEHNR and CDR2 is FQNEAQ (reference sequence). The CDR3 length is 16 residues. Trimming at V came to 4 bases and at J to 3 bases, leaving 5 bases not matched to a gene. CDR3 in amino acids: CASSSSDRGDTGELFF. The CDR3 DNA reads TGTGCCAGCAGCTCTTCGGACAGGGGGGACACCGGGGAGCTGTTTTTT.

The V gene is TRBV5-6, the J gene TRBJ1-1; D might be TRBD1 (6 bases). The V end was cut by 6 bases, the J end by 0 bases, with 15 bases between. This CDR3 comprises 15 residues. CDR1 is SGHDT, CDR2 YYEEEE, per germline. CDR3 residues: CASTPGDFMNTEAFF. As DNA, the CDR3 is TGTGCCAGCACCCCAGGGGACTTTATGAACACTGAAGCTTTCTTT.

This clonotype was counted at least ten times. This chain joins TRBV11-2 and TRBJ1-2; D may be TRBD1 (6 bases). V was pared by 8 bases and J by 7 bases, with 23 bases between. There are 15 residues in the CDR3. Germline CDR1 reads SGHAT; CDR2 reads FQNNGV. CDR3 DNA: TGTGCCAGCCGTCATCGCCCCCATCGAGGGGGTGGCTACACCTTC. It yields the protein CASRHRPHRGGGYTF.

This clonotype was observed a few times. The rearrangement links TRBV6-5 to TRBJ2-7, with 9 bases identical to TRBD1. The trim removed 4 bases at V and 5 bases at J, leaving 6 bases unmatched. This CDR3 is built from 14 residues. The V gene's germline CDR1 is MNHEY and CDR2 SVGAGI. The CDR3 sequence is CASSFRTGADEQYF. DNA for the CDR3: TGTGCCAGCAGTTTCCGGACAGGGGCGGACGAGCAGTACTTC.

The V and J genes are TRBV20-1 and TRBJ2-2; no firm D call. The CDR3 loop spans 12 amino acids. The V and J ends lost 6 bases and 3 bases respectively, with 8 bases between them. Looked up from germline, CDR1 is DFQATT and CDR2 is SNEGSKA (reference sequence). CDR3 in DNA: TGCAGTGCGGCTAGGTACACCGGGGAGCTGTTTTTT. This gives the protein CSAARYTGELFF.

This clonotype was found a few times. The V and J genes are TRBV3-1 and TRBJ2-2; D is undetermined. CDR3 length equals 16 residues. CDR1 and CDR2 from the germline V gene are LGHDT and YNNKEL (reference sequence). Trimming removed 6 bases at V and 1 base at J, with 15 bases between. DNA for the CDR3: TGTGCCAGCAGTCCGGCTCCCGGCGGGAACACCGGGGAGCTGTTTTTT. Its translation: CASSPAPGGNTGELFF.

The V gene is TRBV20-1, the J gene TRBJ2-2, with 7 positions matching TRBD2. There are 14 residues in the CDR3. The germline CDR1 and CDR2 sequences are DFQATT and SNEGSKA (reference sequence). After removal of 3 bases from V and 4 bases from J, the junction contained 5 bases not matched to a gene. This CDR3 is CSASSGRATGELFF. CDR3 bases: TGCAGTGCTAGTTCAGGGAGGGCCACCGGGGAGCTGTTTTTT.

There are a few counts of this clonotype. The CDR3 is CASSQGGTSGRVGQFF. CDR3 in DNA: TGTGCCAGCAGCCAGGGAGGGACTAGCGGGAGGGTTGGGCAGTTCTTC. The gene calls are TRBV12-3 or TRBV12-4 and TRBJ2-1, with 16 bases identical to TRBD2. The V gene end was trimmed by 6 bases and the J gene end by 12 bases; junction bases not matched to a gene: 11. This CDR3 spans 16 amino acids.

This chain uses TRBV5-6 with TRBJ2-7; D is undetermined. Per germline, CDR1 SGHDT and CDR2 YYEEEE. The CDR3 spans 15 residues. Trimming cost V 1 base and J 4 bases, with 15 bases left between them. CDR3 DNA: TGTGCCAGCAGCTTGTTTTCGGGCCACTTTTACGAGCAGTACTTC. Translated: CASSLFSGHFYEQYF.

Ten or more counts support this clonotype. The V and J genes are TRBV12-3 or TRBV12-4 and TRBJ2-5; 8 bases fit TRBD1. V lost 5 bases to trimming and J lost 1 base; unmatched junction nucleotides: 3. There are 14 residues in the CDR3. The CDR3 reads CASSPTGAQETQYF. The CDR3 DNA reads as TGTGCCAGCAGTCCGACAGGGGCCCAAGAGACCCAGTACTTC.

The J gene is TRBJ2-7, the V gene TRBV20-1; unclear D gene. V lost 0 bases to trimming and J lost 3 bases, with 12 bases between them. The CDR3 loop spans 14 amino acids. Germline V lookup: CDR1 DFQATT, CDR2 SNEGSKA (reference sequence). The CDR3 is CSARDPLGLYEQYF. CDR3 nucleotides: TGCAGTGCTAGAGATCCCCTTGGCCTCTACGAGCAGTACTTC.

V usage is TRBV7-9 and J usage is TRBJ1-6; D remains unclear. Deletions cut 5 bases from V and 9 bases from J, with 17 bases between. CDR1 and CDR2 from the germline V gene are SEHNR and FQNEAQ (reference sequence). The CDR3 is 15 amino acids. CDR3 sequence: CASSLLNAGSSPLHF. In DNA, the CDR3 is TGTGCCAGCAGCCTCCTTAACGCGGGGTCTTCACCCCTCCACTTT.

Ten or more counts support this clonotype. V gene TRBV20-1 combines with J gene TRBJ2-2; D remains ambiguous. Looked up from germline, CDR1 is DFQATT and CDR2 is SNEGSKA (reference sequence). Deletions cut 1 base from V and 8 bases from J, with 11 bases between. This CDR3 spans 13 amino acids. DNA for the CDR3: TGCAGTGCTAGAGCAGCGCGGCTAGGGGAGCTGTTTTTT. This gives the protein CSARAARLGELFF.

A few counts support this clonotype. The DNA of the CDR3 is TGTGCCAGCAGCTGGACTGGCGGTGGATCCTACGAGCAGTACTTC. Translated, it gives CASSWTGGGSYEQYF. This chain uses TRBV5-5 with TRBJ2-7; perhaps TRBD2 as D (5 bases). CDR1 and CDR2 from the germline V gene are SGHKS and YYEKEE (reference sequence). The CDR3 sequence is 15 residues long. V was shortened by 3 bases and J by 1 base, with 14 bases between the two germline ends.